Presented here are 28 T cell receptor beta chains from one specimen sequenced in a study of Graves' ophthalmopathy and Graves' hyperthyroidism. RNA transcripts yielded amplified TCR beta CDR3 regions. First-round RT-PCR relied on HTBI primers, and a second-round multiplex PCR came next. TCRdb used MiXCR to reprocess the multiplex PCR reads, holding one entry per CDR3 protein. The repertoire consists of about 740,000 distinct CDR3 sequences, with roughly two fifths occurring once and the leading ten covering about 40%. The sequencing input was peripheral blood. These receptors were collected from an adult man with Graves' ophthalmopathy.

As to this clonotype: Its ends do not fully match the called genes, so a read error is possible. This rearrangement joins TRBV10-2 to TRBJ1-6; 12 bases match TRBD1. The V gene's germline CDR1 is WSHSY and CDR2 SAAADI. The CDR3 sequence is 16 residues long. Here the CDR3 reads CASSQGGTGGHSPLHF. The CDR3 DNA follows: TGTGCCAGCAGCCAAGGAGGGACAGGGGGCCATTCACCCCTCCACTTT.

Concerning this clonotype itself: A much larger clone lies one base from this, so it may be a read error. The chain employs TRBV9 and TRBJ2-5; 7 bases match TRBD1. Germline V gene sequence: CDR1 SGDLS, CDR2 YYNGEE. The J segment lost 5 bases and the V segment lost 0 bases, leaving 7 bases of the junction unmatched. The CDR3 has 15 residues. CDR3 protein: CASSVGPGTDETQYF. For the CDR3, the DNA is TGTGCCAGCAGCGTAGGTCCAGGGACAGATGAGACCCAGTACTTC.

This clonotype turned up a few times. This chain connects TRBV20-1 to TRBJ1-1; weak D call: TRBD1 (6 bases). Germline CDR1 DFQATT, CDR2 SNEGSKA (reference sequence). The CDR3 is 13 amino acids. V was pared by 3 bases and J by 2 bases, with 10 bases between. In DNA, the CDR3 is TGCAGTGCTAGGACAGGCAGAAACACTGAAGCTTTCTTT. Its protein is CSARTGRNTEAFF.

Comment on this clonotype: Given a much more abundant clone one base away, this may be a read error. V and J are TRBV2 and TRBJ1-3; D ambiguous. This CDR3 is 12 amino acids long. In germline, CDR1 is SNHLY, CDR2 FYNNEI. Trimming stripped 6 bases from V and 7 bases from J, with 10 bases between. The CDR3 here is CASSLVRNTIYF. The CDR3, as DNA: TGTGCCAGCAGCCTTGTAAGGAACACCATATATTTT.

This clonotype has only a few counts. At one end the junction does not follow the germline gene, possibly because of a read error. The chain employs TRBV25-1 and TRBJ2-2; TRBD2 is a possible D gene (5 bases). The CDR3 has 17 residues. From germline, CDR1 is MGHDK and CDR2 SYGVNS. DNA of the CDR3: TGCGCCAGCAGCCTAACTAGTAGCGCCGCGAACACCGGGGAGCTGTTTTTT. Its protein is CASSLTSSAANTGELFF.

This clonotype showed up many times. The genes are TRBV11-2 and TRBJ1-6; D gene ambiguous. V was pared by 1 base and J by 6 bases, with 16 bases between. Germline V CDR1 and CDR2: SGHAT, FQNNGV. The CDR3 totals 17 residues. For the CDR3, the DNA is TGTGCCAGCAGCTTAGCTCCTATCGGCCAACTTAATTCACCCCTCCACTTT. Its protein is CASSLAPIGQLNSPLHF.

About this clonotype: This likely comes from a read error, as the CDR3 has no conserved phenylalanine or tryptophan at its end. The genes are TRBV7-2 and TRBJ2-7, with D possibly TRBD2 on 7 matching bases. V was cut by 6 bases and J by 0 bases, with 18 bases left in between. Per the germline V gene, CDR1 is SGHTA and CDR2 is FQGNSA. The CDR3 runs to 16 residues. In nucleotides, the CDR3 is TGTGCCAGCAGTAGAAGGGGGGAGGGAGGCTCCTACGAGCAGTACTGC. Its translation: CASSRRGEGGSYEQYC.

This clonotype was counted at least ten times. The junction departs from germline at one end; a sequencing error may be responsible. V usage is TRBV2 and J usage is TRBJ2-5; possible D gene TRBD1, 5 bases. CDR1 is SNHLY and CDR2 is FYNNEI in the germline V gene. This CDR3 has 11 amino acids. CDR3 amino acids: CASRVQETQYF. CDR3 DNA sequence: TGCGCCAGCAGGGTACAAGAGACCCAGTACTTC.

This clonotype was detected only a few times. One end of the junction varies from germline; a read error may be responsible. CDR3 amino acids: CASSYTDRAYEQYF. CDR3 DNA: TGTGCCAGCAGTTACACGGACAGAGCCTACGAGCAGTACTTC. This chain joins TRBV10-3 and TRBJ2-7; maybe TRBD1 (6 bases). Germline lookup yields CDR1 ENHRY and CDR2 SYGVKD. The length of the CDR3 is 14 residues.

This clonotype was observed once. The chain employs TRBV7-9 and TRBJ2-3; 9 positions match TRBD2. CDR1 SEHNR and CDR2 FQNEAQ come from the germline V gene (reference sequence). The CDR3 has 14 residues. V lost 4 bases to trimming and J lost 1 base; unmatched junction nucleotides: 0. CDR3 bases: TGTGCCAGCAGCTGGACTAGCGGCACAGATACGCAGTATTTT. It translates to CASSWTSGTDTQYF.

This clonotype has just a few counts. This chain joins TRBV7-9 and TRBJ2-6; 15 nucleotides align to TRBD2. The CDR3 spans 20 residues. The ends lost 5 bases at V and 1 base at J; junction bases unmatched: 9. Germline lookup yields CDR1 SEHNR and CDR2 FQNEAQ (reference sequence). The CDR3: CASSRGTSGGLESGANVLTF. CDR3 coding DNA: TGTGCCAGCAGCAGAGGGACTAGCGGGGGGTTGGAGTCTGGGGCCAACGTCCTGACTTTC.

The chain combines TRBV12-3 or TRBV12-4 with TRBJ1-4; D might be TRBD1 (6 bases). V was trimmed by 6 bases and J by 8 bases, leaving 16 bases between them. This CDR3 spans 14 amino acids. The CDR3 loop reads CASSRGGTSEKLFF. The DNA for the CDR3 is TGTGCCAGCAGCCGTGGGGGGACAAGCGAAAAACTGTTTTTT.

About this clonotype: It may be a read error: a sequence one base away is much more abundant. Since no conserved phenylalanine or tryptophan closes the CDR3, a read error is the likely cause. The V gene is TRBV29-1, the J gene TRBJ1-2; unclear D gene. Germline CDR1 and CDR2: SQVTM and ANQGSEA. V lost 2 bases and J 7 bases, leaving 8 bases between the germline ends. CDR3 length: 11 residues. The CDR3, as DNA: TGCAGCGTTGAACCGGGGTCTGGCTACACCTCC. Protein sequence: CSVEPGSGYTS.

The table lists this clonotype with many counts. The chain uses TRBV7-2 and TRBJ2-5; 7 positions agree with TRBD1. Germline V gene lookup returns CDR1 SGHTA and CDR2 FQGNSA. The CDR3 runs 17 residues. J was trimmed by 2 bases and V by 2 bases; bases with no gene match: 11. CDR3 region: CASSLSGRGIAQETQYF. The DNA for the CDR3 is TGTGCCAGCAGCTTAAGTGGCAGGGGGATCGCACAAGAGACCCAGTACTTC. Filled out from reference TRBV7-2 and TRBJ2-5, the complete variable domain reads GAGVSQSPSNKVTEKGKDVELRCDPISGHTALYWYRQSLGQGLEFLIYFQGNSAPDKSGLPSDRFSAERTGGSVSTLTIQRTQQEDSAVYLCASSLSGRGIAQETQYFGPGTRLLVL.

V is TRBV9 and J is TRBJ2-1, with D possibly matching TRBD2 (5 bases). CDR3 length: 15 residues. Trimming stripped 4 bases from V and 5 bases from J, with 16 bases between. Germline V gives CDR1 SGDLS, CDR2 YYNGEE. The CDR3 DNA reads TGTGCCAGCAGCCAAGAACCGGGAAAGAACAATGAGCAGTTCTTC. This codes for CASSQEPGKNNEQFF.

This clonotype was detected only a few times. The chain carries TRBV20-1 and TRBJ1-6; the D is unclear. The germline V gene has CDR1 DFQATT and CDR2 SNEGSKA (reference sequence). Trimming removed 3 bases from V and 7 bases from J, with 10 bases in between. This CDR3 comprises 13 residues. The CDR3 nucleotides are TGCAGTGCTAGTATAGGGCTAAATTCACCCCTCCACTTT. The encoded protein is CSASIGLNSPLHF.

This clonotype was seen at least ten times. The genes are TRBV6-5 and TRBJ1-2; D remains ambiguous. V was cut by 3 bases and J by 10 bases, with 18 bases left in between. Germline V gene lookup returns CDR1 MNHEY and CDR2 SVGAGI. CDR3 length: 14 residues. In nucleotides, the CDR3 is TGTGCCAGCAGTTATCGTCTACAGCAAGCTAACTACACCTTC. It yields the protein CASSYRLQQANYTF.

The chain links TRBV25-1 to TRBJ2-5; D gene unclear. The germline V gene encodes CDR1 MGHDK and CDR2 SYGVNS. There are 13 residues in the CDR3. V was cut by 3 bases and J by 4 bases, with 9 bases left in between. CDR3 amino acids: CASSDSAAETQYF. DNA of the CDR3: TGTGCCAGCAGTGATAGTGCCGCAGAGACCCAGTACTTC.

J is TRBJ2-7 and V is TRBV7-8, with D perhaps matching TRBD2 (5 bases). V was pared by 5 bases and J by 2 bases, with 7 bases between. Germline V gene sequence: CDR1 SGHVS, CDR2 FQNEAQ. The CDR3 contains 12 residues. The chain's CDR3 is CASSRRPYEQYF. In DNA form, the CDR3 reads TGTGCCAGCAGCCGGAGGCCCTACGAGCAGTACTTC. Based on the CDR3 plus reference TRBV7-8 and TRBJ2-7, the full variable domain is GAGVSQSPRYKVAKRGQDVALRCDPISGHVSLFWYQQALGQGPEFLTYFQNEAQLDKSGLPSDRFFAERPEGSVSTLKIQRTQQEDSAVYLCASSRRPYEQYFGPGTRLTVT.

The genes are TRBV20-1 and TRBJ1-6, with 7 positions matching TRBD1. This CDR3 comprises 10 residues. V lost 7 bases, J lost 16 bases, and 7 bases stayed unmatched. Germline V gene lookup returns CDR1 DFQATT and CDR2 SNEGSKA (reference sequence). The CDR3 nucleotides are TGCAGTGTCAGGGGGGGGCCTCTCCACTTT. It specifies CSVRGGPLHF.

The chain joins TRBV10-3 to TRBJ1-2; D remains unclear. This CDR3 has 18 amino acids. In germline, CDR1 is ENHRY, CDR2 SYGVKD. The CDR3 DNA reads TGTGCTACCAATGCGGCAGCCCACACAGCCGAGGAAGACTATGGCTACACCTTC. Residues: CATNAAAHTAEEDYGYTF.

This clonotype was observed a handful of times. The chain recombines TRBV25-1 with TRBJ2-2; 12 bases match TRBD2. The CDR3 is 16 residues long. The germline CDR1 and CDR2 sequences are MGHDK and SYGVNS. V gave up 5 bases and J gave up 6 bases; unmatched junction bases: 7. CDR3 sequence: CASSRIRTSGAGELFF. The CDR3 DNA sequence: TGTGCCAGCAGTCGGATAAGGACTAGCGGGGCCGGGGAGCTGTTTTTT.

J is TRBJ2-3 and V is TRBV20-1; possibly TRBD1 for D (5 bases). Between the trimmed V and J ends, which lost 4 bases and 0 bases, there was a span of 11 bases. CDR3 length: 14 amino acids. CDR1 and CDR2 from the germline V gene are DFQATT and SNEGSKA (reference sequence). The CDR3 DNA sequence: TGCAGTGCTAAGACAGTCTTTAGCACAGATACGCAGTATTTT. It is translated as CSAKTVFSTDTQYF.

In this sample, this clonotype turned up many times. The chain uses TRBV29-1 and TRBJ1-1; D perhaps matches TRBD1 (5 bases). This CDR3 has 13 residues. Trimming took 6 bases from V and 4 from J, leaving 15 bases between them. CDR1 and CDR2 from the germline V gene are SQVTM and ANQGSEA. CDR3 loop: CSVAVGEGTEAFF. In nucleotides, the CDR3 is TGCAGCGTCGCCGTGGGGGAGGGCACTGAAGCTTTCTTT.

The rearrangement uses TRBV29-1 and TRBJ1-3, with D possibly TRBD1 on 6 matching bases. V lost 3 bases, J lost 7 bases, and 16 bases lay in between. The length of the CDR3 is 14 residues. CDR1 and CDR2 (germline): SQVTM, ANQGSEA. The CDR3, as DNA: TGCAGCGTTGACCGGGGGGGCAGCCCGAACACCATATATTTT. It specifies CSVDRGGSPNTIYF.

There are many counts of this clonotype. This chain links TRBV19 with TRBJ1-5; D not certain. The CDR3 loop spans 15 amino acids. CDR1 is LNHDA, CDR2 SQIVND, per germline (reference sequence). The V gene lost 3 bases and the J gene lost 7 bases, with 16 bases spanning the gap. The CDR3 bases are TGTGCCAGTAGTATCCAGAACGCTCCCTACCAGCCCCAGCATTTT. Its translation is CASSIQNAPYQPQHF.

The chain has TRBV20-1 and TRBJ2-7, with D hard to call. CDR1 DFQATT and CDR2 SNEGSKA come from the germline V gene (reference sequence). There are 14 residues in the CDR3. With 6 bases removed from V and 1 base from J, the gap between germline ends came to 16 bases. The CDR3 reads CSAPFAASSYEQYF. The CDR3 DNA reads as TGCAGTGCACCATTCGCGGCAAGTTCCTACGAGCAGTACTTC.

In its sample, this clonotype was seen many times. The chain uses TRBV10-3 and TRBJ2-7, with no clear D. CDR1 is ENHRY, CDR2 SYGVKD, per germline. V lost 2 bases to trimming and J lost 7 bases, with 9 bases between them. The CDR3 is 12 amino acids. DNA for the CDR3: TGTGCCATCAGTGAGAAAGAAGATGAGCAGTACTTC. This translates into CAISEKEDEQYF.